The clone carrying this TCR beta chain has ten or more counts. Its target is unknown. The diagnoses drew upon clinical symptoms, serum thyroxine and TRAb, thyroid ultrasound and orbital computed tomography. Amplified TCR beta CDR3 regions derived from RNA transcripts. HTBI primers drove first-round RT-PCR of the TCR CDR3. Each CDR3 protein gets one entry after TCRdb re-called the multiplex PCR reads with MiXCR. The sample holds around 250,000 distinct CDR3 sequences, about a sixth seen once. The CDR3 is 15 amino acids. With 1 base clipped from V and 5 bases from J, the junction kept 5 bases outside the gene matches. CDR1 MDHEN and CDR2 SYDVKM come from the germline V gene. These data belong to a study of T cells in Graves' hyperthyroidism and ophthalmopathy. Study outcomes and limitations: Most clonotypes that expanded in the thyroid above 0.001 also showed up in blood.

Sequencing input: blood. The genes are TRBV28 and TRBJ2-5, with 9 nucleotides matching TRBD2. The receptor was isolated from a woman aged 18-30 years with Graves' ophthalmopathy. The CDR3 region has the DNA TGTGCCAGCAGTTTATCGGCGGGGGGGGGGGAGACCCAGTACTTC. Translated, it gives CASSLSAGGGETQYF. Variable domain in full (rest from reference TRBV28 and TRBJ2-5): DVKVTQSSRYLVKRTGEKVFLECVQDMDHENMFWYRQDPGLGLRLIYFSYDVKMKEKGDIPEGYSVSREKKERFSLILESASTNQTSMYLCASSLSAGGGETQYFGPGTRLLVL.